This record looks at one T cell receptor (beta chain) sequence and its context. The data are from a study of blood T cell repertoires in COVID-19. Study-wide background: The origin of the acute and convalescent COVID-19 samples was the United States, Italy and Spain. T cells, B-cell-depleted T cells, or PBMCs supplied cDNA or gDNA.

Germline CDR1 reads LNHDA; CDR2 reads SQIVND (reference sequence). The CDR3 extends over 15 amino acids. J lost 1 base, V lost 5 bases, and 6 bases had no gene match. Sequencing was performed with immunoSEQ multiplex PCR; in TCRdb, only in-frame clones are kept and a portion is missing. The repertoire holds roughly 240,000 clones, roughly 87% seen once, with 2.5% to 3% in the top ten. This receptor was obtained from a woman aged 25 to 45 with acute COVID-19. The gene calls are TRBV19 and TRBJ2-3; 7 bases are a match to TRBD1. The source material was PBMCs or T cells enriched from blood (not recorded which). Here the CDR3 reads CASSPDRLGTDTQYF. CDR3 DNA: TGTGCCAGTAGTCCGGACAGGCTGGGCACAGATACGCAGTATTTT.